The 26 T cell receptor beta chains listed next were all sequenced from one sample in a study of blood T cell repertoires in COVID-19. Sequenced by immunoSEQ multiplex PCR; TCRdb stores in-frame clones only, minus some. The top ten hold roughly 15% of the sample, which has 150,000 to 200,000 clones, under 90% seen once. The sequenced sample was peripheral blood. Receptors originate from a woman in her sixties or seventies with COVID-19, enrolled during active disease.

The chain carries TRBV18 and TRBJ1-2; TRBD1 aligns across 8 bases. CDR1 and CDR2 from the germline V gene are KGHSH and LQKENI. There are 15 residues in the CDR3. V lost 2 bases and J lost 5; bases outside the gene matches: 7. CDR3 bases: TGTGCCAGCTCACCAGGGCAGGGGGCATATTATGGCTACACCTTC. It translates to CASSPGQGAYYGYTF.

The rearrangement joins TRBV28 to TRBJ1-2, with 7 positions matching TRBD1. In germline, CDR1 is MDHEN, CDR2 SYDVKM. V lost 5 bases, J lost 7 bases, and 7 bases stayed unmatched. The CDR3 covers 13 residues. In DNA form, the CDR3 reads TGTGCCAGCAGTCATACAGGGGCGGCTGGCTACACCTTC. This gives the protein CASSHTGAAGYTF.

The rearrangement joins TRBV10-3 to TRBJ2-5, with 10 bases aligning to TRBD2. CDR1 ENHRY and CDR2 SYGVKD come from the germline V gene. V lost 5 bases, J lost 7 bases, and 13 bases stayed unmatched. CDR3 size: 16 residues. The CDR3 loop reads CAISPSGGDIFGTQYF. The CDR3 region has the DNA TGTGCCATCAGTCCTAGCGGGGGTGACATATTCGGGACCCAGTACTTC.

This sequence joins TRBV30 and TRBJ1-1; D might be TRBD1 (6 bases). The length of the CDR3 is 18 residues. Deletions cut 0 bases from V and 0 bases from J, with 20 bases between. CDR1 GTSNPN and CDR2 SVGIG come from the germline V gene (reference sequence). CDR3 region: CAWSVTPAGARMNTEAFF. In DNA, the CDR3 is TGTGCCTGGAGTGTAACCCCAGCAGGGGCGAGAATGAACACTGAAGCTTTCTTT.

The chain uses TRBV3-1 (or the pseudogene TRBV3-2) and TRBJ1-1, with D possibly TRBD1 on 6 matching bases. Germline lookup yields CDR1 LGHDT and CDR2 YNNKEL (reference sequence). V was trimmed by 5 bases and J by 7 bases, leaving 17 bases between them. The CDR3 sequence is 14 residues long. DNA of the CDR3: TGTGCCAGCAGCGCGCACAGGGAAGGGAGTGAAGCTTTCTTT. It codes for CASSAHREGSEAFF.

The gene calls are TRBV6-5 and TRBJ2-3; D is undetermined. This CDR3 is 14 amino acids long. Trimming took 6 bases from V and 4 from J, leaving 14 bases between them. Germline loops: CDR1 MNHEY, CDR2 SVGAGI. The CDR3 reads CASSSPLLADTQYF. The CDR3 nucleotides read TGTGCCAGCAGCTCCCCCCTTCTCGCAGATACGCAGTATTTT.

Points on this clone: One end of the junction varies from germline; a read error may be responsible. V gene TRBV15 combines with J gene TRBJ1-2; 7 positions agree with TRBD1. The CDR3 sequence is 13 residues long. The germline V gene has CDR1 LNHNV and CDR2 YYDKDF (reference sequence). CDR3 residues: CATSYGPLRDRVF. The CDR3 nucleotides read TGTGCCACCAGCTACGGACCCCTCCGGGACAGAGTCTTC.

This rearrangement joins TRBV27 to TRBJ1-1, with D tentatively TRBD1 (6 bases). Per the germline V gene, CDR1 is MNHEY and CDR2 is SMNVEV (reference sequence). There are 13 residues in the CDR3. Trimming shortened V by 6 bases and J by 4 bases, and 12 bases separated the two germline ends. The CDR3 DNA is TGTGCCAGCAGGAGGACAGCGACCACTGAAGCTTTCTTT. Amino acids: CASRRTATTEAFF.

The chain couples TRBV7-9 to TRBJ1-4; D remains ambiguous. Germline lookup yields CDR1 SEHNR and CDR2 FQNEAQ (reference sequence). The length of the CDR3 is 15 residues. Deletions cut 5 bases from V and 0 bases from J, with 10 bases between. CDR3 sequence: CASSPSAATNEKLFF. The CDR3 DNA reads as TGTGCCAGCAGCCCCTCGGCGGCAACTAATGAAAAACTGTTTTTT.

The rearrangement uses TRBV2 and TRBJ1-6, with 7 nucleotides matching TRBD1. CDR1 is SNHLY, CDR2 FYNNEI, per germline. CDR3 length: 15 amino acids. Germline trimming cut 6 bases from V and 5 bases from J; bases unmatched to any gene: 7. CDR3 amino acids: CASSLRQGDNSPLHF. The CDR3 bases are TGTGCCAGCAGCCTTAGACAGGGTGATAATTCACCCCTCCACTTT.

This rearrangement joins TRBV5-8 to TRBJ1-1, with 7 bases that match TRBD1. The CDR3 has 14 amino acids. The germline CDR1 and CDR2 sequences are SGHTS and YDEGEE. The V and J ends lost 5 bases and 6 bases, in that order; junction bases with no gene match: 10. CDR3 loop: CASSFNRGGSEAFF. CDR3 bases: TGTGCCAGCAGTTTCAACAGGGGAGGTTCTGAAGCTTTCTTT.

This sequence joins TRBV5-1 and TRBJ1-2; 8 bases are a match to TRBD1. V was pared by 1 base and J by 8 bases, with 4 bases of the junction left unmatched. In germline, CDR1 is SGHRS, CDR2 YFSETQ. The CDR3 extends over 13 amino acids. The CDR3 DNA is TGCGCCAGCAGCTTGTCAGGGGGCGGCGGCTACACCTTC. Amino acid sequence: CASSLSGGGGYTF.

V is TRBV3-1 (or the pseudogene TRBV3-2) and J is TRBJ2-2; a weak D match, TRBD2 (5 bases). Germline V gene data show CDR1 as LGHDT and CDR2 as YNNKEL (reference sequence). V was shortened by 5 bases and J by 0 bases, with 13 bases between the two germline ends. The CDR3 runs to 16 residues. This CDR3 reads CASSSLGGSNTGELFF. Written as DNA, the CDR3 is TGTGCCAGCAGCTCACTTGGAGGCTCGAACACCGGGGAGCTGTTTTTT.

This chain links TRBV13 with TRBJ2-7; 12 bases line up with TRBD2. The J segment lost 2 bases and the V segment lost 3 bases, leaving 2 bases of the junction unmatched. Germline CDR1 reads PRHDT; CDR2 reads FYEKMQ (reference sequence). The CDR3 has 15 residues. The DNA for the CDR3 is TGTGCCAGCAGCTTTGCTAGCGGGGGGGCCTACGAGCAGTACGTC. This translates into CASSFASGGAYEQYV.

The genes are TRBV6-1 and TRBJ2-3; 8 positions agree with TRBD1. Looked up from germline, CDR1 is MNHNS and CDR2 is SASEGT. CDR3 length equals 16 residues. Unmatched junction bases numbered 8, after V lost 0 bases and J lost 6 bases. CDR3 residues: CASSEAPDRGRDTQYF. CDR3 nucleotide sequence: TGTGCCAGCAGTGAAGCTCCAGACAGGGGCCGGGATACGCAGTATTTT.

The chain employs TRBV24-1 and TRBJ2-7; TRBD1 agrees at 11 bases. Germline assignment: CDR1 KGHDR and CDR2 SFDVKD. V shed 4 bases, J shed 4 bases, and the junction held 11 bases outside the gene matches. The CDR3 contains 17 residues. The CDR3 bases are TGTGCCACCAGTGACTCCGCCGGGACAGGGGGGCTTTACGAGCAGTACTTC. This codes for CATSDSAGTGGLYEQYF.

J is TRBJ1-4 and V is TRBV2; D might be TRBD1 (5 bases). The CDR3 length is 12 residues. Germline assignment: CDR1 SNHLY and CDR2 FYNNEI. V lost 9 bases and J lost 4, with 9 bases in between. CDR3 coding DNA: TGTGCCAGTCGGCAGGGTAATGAAAAACTGTTTTTT. This sequence encodes CASRQGNEKLFF.

The chain links TRBV7-9 to TRBJ1-5; D unclear. CDR1 and CDR2 from the germline V gene are SEHNR and FQNEAQ (reference sequence). The CDR3 is 13 residues long. Between the trimmed V and J ends, which lost 2 bases and 5 bases, there was a span of 7 bases. The CDR3 sequence is CASSLSRDQPQHF. In nucleotides, the CDR3 is TGTGCCAGCAGCTTATCCCGAGATCAGCCCCAGCATTTT.

The rearrangement uses TRBV9 and TRBJ1-1; 8 nucleotides align to TRBD1. CDR3 length equals 13 residues. The germline V gene has CDR1 SGDLS and CDR2 YYNGEE. V dropped 0 bases and J dropped 10; count of bases not matched to a gene: 5. The CDR3 bases are TGTGCCAGCAGCGTAGCGGTACAGGGGGTAGCTTTCTTT. It specifies CASSVAVQGVAFF.

This clone was counted once. The chain joins TRBV10-3 to TRBJ2-3; 12 positions match TRBD2. The germline CDR1 and CDR2 sequences are ENHRY and SYGVKD. Unmatched junction bases numbered 5, after V lost 4 bases and J lost 6 bases. This CDR3 has 15 residues. CDR3 region: CAISGLGLAGDTQYF. The CDR3 nucleotides are TGTGCCATCAGTGGGCTAGGACTAGCGGGGGATACGCAGTATTTT.

The CDR3 sequence is CASHSGGFRSQPQHF. The CDR3 bases are TGTGCCAGCCATTCCGGGGGGTTTCGCTCTCAGCCCCAGCATTTT. The chain has TRBV28 and TRBJ1-5; D is perhaps TRBD1 (5 bases). The CDR3 runs to 15 residues. V lost 8 bases and J 6 bases, leaving 20 bases between the germline ends. Germline CDR1 and CDR2: MDHEN and SYDVKM.

The CDR3 region has the DNA TGTGCCAGCAGTTACGGCCTACAGGGGAAAGGCTACACCTTC. Residues: CASSYGLQGKGYTF. The chain combines TRBV6-5 with TRBJ1-2, with TRBD1 matching 7 bases. Germline-derived CDR1 and CDR2 are MNHEY and SVGAGI. This CDR3 has 14 residues. The J segment lost 8 bases and the V segment lost 2 bases, leaving 8 bases of the junction unmatched.

CDR3 protein: CASSLAGISGYTF. CDR3 DNA: TGTGCCAGCAGTTTAGCCGGTATTAGCGGCTACACCTTC. This chain joins TRBV27 and TRBJ1-2; D is unclear. Trimming took off 2 bases at V and 8 bases at J, with 12 bases between the two ends. CDR1 MNHEY and CDR2 SMNVEV come from the germline V gene (reference sequence). CDR3 length: 13 residues.

This chain uses TRBV3-1 (or the pseudogene TRBV3-2) with TRBJ1-3; no clear D. The CDR3 contains 15 residues. Per the germline V gene, CDR1 is LGHDT and CDR2 is YNNKEL (reference sequence). V was clipped by 1 base and J by 0 bases, with 7 bases between them. The CDR3 region has the DNA TGTGCCAGCAGCCAAGTCACAGTCTCTGGAAACACCATATATTTT. Translation gives CASSQVTVSGNTIYF.

The DNA of the CDR3 is TGTGCCAGCAGTGAAGACAGGGAGCTCTTGTCTGGGGCCAACGTCCTGACTTTC. Amino acids: CASSEDRELLSGANVLTF. The chain employs TRBV2 and TRBJ2-6; the D gene is possibly TRBD1 (6 bases). The germline CDR1 and CDR2 sequences are SNHLY and FYNNEI. Trimming pared 1 base from V and 1 base from J, leaving 14 bases between. This CDR3 region has 18 residues.

The chain carries TRBV5-1 and TRBJ1-4; 8 bases align to TRBD1. The CDR3 is 17 residues long. Germline V gene lookup returns CDR1 SGHRS and CDR2 YFSETQ. V dropped 0 bases and J dropped 5; count of bases not matched to a gene: 9. The CDR3 nucleotides are TGCGCCAGCAGCTTGGCCTTTTGGACAGGGATAAATGAAAAACTGTTTTTT. Translation: CASSLAFWTGINEKLFF. The full variable domain, its missing parts supplied by reference TRBV5-1 and TRBJ1-4, is KAGVTQTPRYLIKTRGQQVTLSCSPISGHRSVSWYQQTPGQGLQFLFEYFSETQRNKGNFPGRFSGRQFSNSRSEMNVSTLELGDSALYLCASSLAFWTGINEKLFFGSGTQLSVL.